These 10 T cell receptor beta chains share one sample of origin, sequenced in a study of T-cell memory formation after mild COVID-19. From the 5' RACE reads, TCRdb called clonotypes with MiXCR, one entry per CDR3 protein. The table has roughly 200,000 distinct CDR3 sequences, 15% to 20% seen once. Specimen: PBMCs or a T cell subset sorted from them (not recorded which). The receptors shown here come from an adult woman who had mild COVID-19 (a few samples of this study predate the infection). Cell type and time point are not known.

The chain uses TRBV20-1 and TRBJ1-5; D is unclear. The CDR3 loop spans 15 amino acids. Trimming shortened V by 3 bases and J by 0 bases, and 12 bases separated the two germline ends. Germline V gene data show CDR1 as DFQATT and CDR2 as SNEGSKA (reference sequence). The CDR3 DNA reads TGCAGTGCTAGCGGGCATGGGGTTAGCAATCAGCCCCAGCATTTT. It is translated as CSASGHGVSNQPQHF.

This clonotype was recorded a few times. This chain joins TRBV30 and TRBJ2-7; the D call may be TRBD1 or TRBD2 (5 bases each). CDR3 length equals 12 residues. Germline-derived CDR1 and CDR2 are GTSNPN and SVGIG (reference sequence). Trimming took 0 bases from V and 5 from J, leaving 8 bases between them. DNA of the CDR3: TGTGCCTGGAGTGTCGGGGCTCACGAGCAGTACTTC. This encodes CAWSVGAHEQYF.

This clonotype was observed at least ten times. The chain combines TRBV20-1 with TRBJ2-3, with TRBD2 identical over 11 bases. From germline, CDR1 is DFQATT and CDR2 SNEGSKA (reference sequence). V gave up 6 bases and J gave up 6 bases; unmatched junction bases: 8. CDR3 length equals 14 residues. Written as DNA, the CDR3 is TGCAGTGCGGATACTAGCGGGAGTGGCGATACGCAGTATTTT. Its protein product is CSADTSGSGDTQYF.

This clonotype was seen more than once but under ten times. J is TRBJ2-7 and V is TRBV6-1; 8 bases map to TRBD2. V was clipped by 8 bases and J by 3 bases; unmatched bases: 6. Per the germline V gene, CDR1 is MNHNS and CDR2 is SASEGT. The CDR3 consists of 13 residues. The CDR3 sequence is CASESGGRYEQYF. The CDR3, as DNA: TGTGCCAGCGAAAGCGGGGGCCGCTACGAGCAGTACTTC.

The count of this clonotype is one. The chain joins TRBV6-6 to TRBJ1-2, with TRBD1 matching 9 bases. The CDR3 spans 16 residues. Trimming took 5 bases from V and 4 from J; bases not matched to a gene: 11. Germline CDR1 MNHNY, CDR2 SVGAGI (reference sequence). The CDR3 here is CASSQTPGTGIYGYTF. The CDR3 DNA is TGTGCCAGCAGTCAAACTCCCGGGACAGGGATCTATGGCTACACCTTC.

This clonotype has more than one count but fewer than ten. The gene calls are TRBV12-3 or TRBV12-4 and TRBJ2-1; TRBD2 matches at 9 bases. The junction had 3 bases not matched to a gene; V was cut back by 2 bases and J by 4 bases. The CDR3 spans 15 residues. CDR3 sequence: CASSLLAGLYNEQFF. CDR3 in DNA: TGTGCCAGCAGTTTACTAGCGGGACTTTACAATGAGCAGTTCTTC.

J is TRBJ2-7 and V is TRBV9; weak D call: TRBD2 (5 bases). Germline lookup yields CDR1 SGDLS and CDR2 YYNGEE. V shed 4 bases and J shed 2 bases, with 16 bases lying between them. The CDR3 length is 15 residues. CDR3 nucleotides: TGTGCCAGCAGCACCCATAGCGAGATCCCCTACGAGCAGTACTTC. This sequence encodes CASSTHSEIPYEQYF.

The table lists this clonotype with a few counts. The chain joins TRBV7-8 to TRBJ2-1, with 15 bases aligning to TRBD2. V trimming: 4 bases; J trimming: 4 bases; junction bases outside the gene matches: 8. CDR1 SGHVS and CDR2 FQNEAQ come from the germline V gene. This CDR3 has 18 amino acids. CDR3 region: CASSSPGLAGGGYNEQFF. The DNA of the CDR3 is TGTGCCAGCAGCTCGCCGGGACTAGCGGGAGGAGGGTACAATGAGCAGTTCTTC.

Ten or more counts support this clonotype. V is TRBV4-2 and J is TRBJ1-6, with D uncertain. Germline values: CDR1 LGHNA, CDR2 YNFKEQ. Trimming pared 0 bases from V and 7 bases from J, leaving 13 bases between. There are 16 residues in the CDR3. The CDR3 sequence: CASSQDRPPKNSPLHF. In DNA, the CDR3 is TGTGCCAGCAGCCAAGATAGACCTCCAAAGAATTCACCCCTCCACTTT.

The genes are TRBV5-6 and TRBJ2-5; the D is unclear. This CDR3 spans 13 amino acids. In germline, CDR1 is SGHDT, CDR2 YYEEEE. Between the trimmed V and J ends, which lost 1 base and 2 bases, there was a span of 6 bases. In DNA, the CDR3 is TGTGCCAGCAGCTTGTTCTCACAAGAGACCCAGTACTTC. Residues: CASSLFSQETQYF.